Listed below are T cell receptor beta chains from one sample, sequenced in a study of shared clonotypes between healthy human individuals. Produced via immunoSEQ multiplex PCR; TCRdb's table is partial and in-frame only. The table lists just under 95,000 clones, about 70% of them singletons, with approximately 50% in the top ten. What was sequenced was memory CD8+ T cells sorted from blood. The receptors here all came from a man aged 25 to 40 in good health. The CDR3 runs from the conserved cysteine through the conserved F or W. The D gene is left open where the match is weak. Size values are once, few and many counts, or a class for expanded clones, and some rows have none.

clone_size,d_call,v_call,j_call,cdr3_nt,cdr3_aa
few,.,TRBV27,TRBJ1-2,TGTGCCAGCAGTAACCGGGGCCAACGAGGCCATGGCTACACCTTC,CASSNRGQRGHGYTF
.,.,TRBV7-9,TRBJ2-1,TGTGCCAGCACGTCCTGGCGGTCCTCCGCGGGCCATGAGCAGTTCTTC,CASTSWRSSAGHEQFF
few,.,TRBV4-1,TRBJ2-7,TGCGCCAGCAGCCAAGAGTCAGGGGAGCACTACGAGCAGTACTTC,CASSQESGEHYEQYF
once,.,TRBV7-9,TRBJ1-2,TGTGCCAGCAGCTCCGGACAGTCTAACTATGGCTACACCTTC,CASSSGQSNYGYTF
many,TRBD1,TRBV9,TRBJ1-2,TGTGCCAGCAACCCGGGACAGACATCCTATGGCTACACCTTC,CASNPGQTSYGYTF
.,TRBD1,TRBV6-5,TRBJ1-5,TGTGCCAGCAGTCGAGGGGGCTACGGCAATCAGCCCCAGCATTTT,CASSRGGYGNQPQHF
once,.,TRBV7-3,TRBJ2-3,TGTGCCAGCAGCTTAGGCAGGGTCACAGATACGCAGTATTTT,CASSLGRVTDTQYF
.,.,TRBV6-1,TRBJ1-1,TGTGCCAGCGGTTTCATGAACACTGAAGCTTTCTTT,CASGFMNTEAFF
.,TRBD2,TRBV19,TRBJ2-1,TGTGCCAGTAGTAGGCTAGCGGGAGTAGGCAATGAGCAGTTCTTC,CASSRLAGVGNEQFF
few,.,TRBV7-9,TRBJ2-2,TGTGCCAGCAGCTCCTACAGGGTCACCGGGGAGCTGTTTTTT,CASSSYRVTGELFF
few,.,TRBV11-2,TRBJ1-4,TGTGCCAGCAGCTTATCGCAGGGAAGAGATGAAAAACTGTTTTTT,CASSLSQGRDEKLFF
.,TRBD1,TRBV28,TRBJ2-7,TGTGCCAGCACCCTAGGGACAGATTACGAGCAGTACTTC,CASTLGTDYEQYF
few,TRBD2,TRBV5-1,TRBJ2-5,TGCGCCAGCAGCTCGACCCGGGAGGGCGACGAGACCCAGTACTTC,CASSSTREGDETQYF
.,.,TRBV5-1,TRBJ2-6,TGCGCCAGCAGCCCCGGGGTATCTTCTGGGGCCAACGTCCTGACTTTC,CASSPGVSSGANVLTF
.,TRBD1,TRBV11-1,TRBJ2-7,TGTGCCAGCAGCAGGGACAGGGAAGACGAGCAGTACTTC,CASSRDREDEQYF
.,TRBD1,TRBV6-5,TRBJ1-5,TGTGCCAGCAGGCGCACAGGGGACAATCAGCCCCAGCATTTT,CASRRTGDNQPQHF
.,.,TRBV25-1,TRBJ2-3,TGTGCCAGCAGTGATGTACGGTGGGCGCAGTATTTT,CASSDVRWAQYF
.,TRBD2,TRBV4-1,TRBJ2-3,TGCGCCAGCAGCCAAGGGGGGCTAGCGGGAGCTGGCACAGATACGCAGTATTTT,CASSQGGLAGAGTDTQYF
.,.,TRBV28,TRBJ1-3,TGTGCCAGCAGTTTTGGGCAGAGCTCTGGAAACACCATATATTTT,CASSFGQSSGNTIYF
.,TRBD1,TRBV7-6,TRBJ1-4,TGTGCCAGCAGCTTAAGAGGGGGCTTGGAAAAACTGTTTTTT,CASSLRGGLEKLFF
.,.,TRBV2,TRBJ1-1,TGTGCCAGCGCTGCAGTGGGGGGGTTGAACACTGAAGCTTTCTTT,CASAAVGGLNTEAFF
.,.,TRBV7-9,TRBJ1-5,TGTGCCAGCAGCTCGGACCCTAGCAATCAGCCCCAGCATTTT,CASSSDPSNQPQHF
.,.,TRBV5-4,TRBJ2-7,TGTGCCAGCAGCTCCACTAGGGGGGGATCCTACGAGCAGTACTTC,CASSSTRGGSYEQYF
.,TRBD2,TRBV4-3,TRBJ2-5,TGCGCCAGCAGCCAAGAAGCGGGGGCCATCTTAGAGACCCAGTACTTC,CASSQEAGAILETQYF
.,.,TRBV29-1,TRBJ1-1,TGCAGCGCCCAGGCAGGGTGGGGTATGAACACTGAAGCTTTCTTT,CSAQAGWGMNTEAFF
.,.,TRBV28,TRBJ2-7,TGTGCCAGCGCCGGGAGTCTCTACGAGCAGTACTTC,CASAGSLYEQYF
many,.,TRBV27,TRBJ1-2,TGTGCCAGCAGTTCGCGAGGGAGGAACTATGGCTACACCTTC,CASSSRGRNYGYTF
.,TRBD1,TRBV5-1,TRBJ1-2,TGCGCCAGCAGCTTGGTACAGGGGGGCTATGGCTACACCTTC,CASSLVQGGYGYTF
.,.,TRBV6-1,TRBJ1-2,TGTGCCAGCAGGGAGCGACAGACCTATGGCTACACCTTC,CASRERQTYGYTF
.,TRBD1,TRBV9,TRBJ2-1,TGTGCCAGCAGCGGACAGGACAGGGGTTACAATGAGCAGTTCTTC,CASSGQDRGYNEQFF
.,TRBD2,TRBV28,TRBJ2-7,TGTGCCAGCAGTCACCGCGGGGGGGGCCCCTACGAGCAGTACTTC,CASSHRGGGPYEQYF
.,TRBD1,TRBV30,TRBJ1-5,TGTGCCTGGAGTAAAGGGGGCGCGATTAGAGCTCAGCCCCAGCATTTT,CAWSKGGAIRAQPQHF
many,.,TRBV27,TRBJ2-5,TGTGCCAGCAGTCATCGTACAGGGAGGGATCAAGAGACCCAGTACTTC,CASSHRTGRDQETQYF
.,.,TRBV4-1,TRBJ2-7,TGCGCCAGCAGCCAAGGAGAGGGTTTGAGGCAGTACTTC,CASSQGEGLRQYF
.,.,TRBV19,TRBJ1-1,TGTGCCAGTAGTATGACAGGGAACACTGAAGCTTTCTTT,CASSMTGNTEAFF
once,TRBD1,TRBV18,TRBJ2-7,TGTGCCAGCTCACCGCGAGGACAGGGGGGAGGGGAGCAGTACTTC,CASSPRGQGGGEQYF
.,TRBD1,TRBV29-1,TRBJ1-2,TGCAGCGTTGGCGACAGGGGAAGTGGCTACACCTTC,CSVGDRGSGYTF
.,.,TRBV11-2,TRBJ2-1,TGTGCCAGCAGCTTCTCCTACAATGAGCAGTTCTTC,CASSFSYNEQFF